These 31 T cell receptor beta chains originate from one sample sequenced in a study of immune heterogeneity within non-small cell lung tumors. Template input was genomic DNA from bulk tumor (600 ng per sample). Biopsy collection occurred during surgery, with several far-apart biopsies per primary tumor. It was patients with untreated, newly diagnosed non-small cell lung cancer who underwent curative surgery. TCR beta CDR3 was amplified by multiplex PCR using 32 V and 13 J primers. TCRdb recomputed calls from the multiplex PCR reads with MiXCR, one row per CDR3 protein. Of more than 10,000 distinct CDR3 sequences in the sample, around 22% were seen once. Sequencing input: lung tumor tissue. The receptors were sampled from a man aged 55 to 70 with non-small cell lung cancer.

There are many counts of this clonotype. The chain couples TRBV7-9 to TRBJ1-2; D is uncertain. Germline values: CDR1 SEHNR, CDR2 FQNEAQ (reference sequence). There are 12 residues in the CDR3. V shed 7 bases and J shed 2 bases, with 8 bases lying between them. The CDR3 loop reads CASTSYNYGYTF. Written as DNA, the CDR3 is TGTGCCAGCACCTCTTACAACTATGGCTACACCTTC.

This clonotype was found a few times. The chain joins TRBV25-1 to TRBJ2-1, with a possible D match to TRBD1 (6 bases). The CDR3 spans 13 residues. V was shortened by 6 bases and J by 12 bases, with 18 bases between the two germline ends. CDR1 is MGHDK, CDR2 SYGVNS, per germline. CDR3 residues: CASSQTRGTWQFF. DNA of the CDR3: TGTGCCAGCAGCCAGACCAGGGGTACTTGGCAGTTCTTC.

The V call is TRBV4-2, the J call TRBJ1-1, with D possibly matching TRBD1 (5 bases). The CDR3 totals 15 residues. Germline V gene lookup returns CDR1 LGHNA and CDR2 YNFKEQ. The V and J ends lost 0 bases and 2 bases respectively, with 10 bases between them. CDR3 DNA: TGTGCCAGCAGCCAAGAAATTGGGGGTAACACTGAAGCTTTCTTT. Residues: CASSQEIGGNTEAFF.

In this sample, this clonotype turned up many times. The chain combines TRBV5-1 with TRBJ2-3; 7 bases match TRBD2. The CDR3 runs to 15 residues. The germline CDR1 and CDR2 sequences are SGHRS and YFSETQ. After removal of 1 base from V and 3 bases from J, the junction contained 5 bases not matched to a gene. The CDR3 DNA sequence: TGCGCCAGCAGCTTGACGGGAGGAACAACAGATACGCAGTATTTT. Translation gives CASSLTGGTTDTQYF.

The V and J genes are TRBV6-2 or TRBV6-3 and TRBJ2-5; no definite D call. This CDR3 region has 15 residues. Germline V gene lookup returns CDR1 MNHEY and CDR2 SVGEGT. Trimming took off 7 bases at V and 2 bases at J, with 17 bases between the two ends. The chain's CDR3 is CASTPGWALQETQYF. For the CDR3, the DNA is TGTGCCAGCACCCCGGGTTGGGCTCTGCAAGAGACCCAGTACTTC.

This clonotype is labeled as medium-sized (0.01 to 0.1%). CDR3 coding DNA: TGTGCCAGCAGTCGTAACAATGAGCAGTTCTTC. Amino acid sequence: CASSRNNEQFF. The J gene is TRBJ2-1, the V gene TRBV12-3 or TRBV12-4; no firm D call. Trimming stripped 5 bases from V and 5 bases from J, with 4 bases between. The CDR3 loop spans 11 amino acids.

This clonotype occurred many times. The genes are TRBV27 and TRBJ1-5, with 11 positions matching TRBD1. The CDR3 is 13 residues long. Trimming took 8 bases from V and 4 from J; bases not matched to a gene: 1. Germline loops: CDR1 MNHEY, CDR2 SMNVEV (reference sequence). CDR3: CASRDRGNQPQHF. Here the CDR3 DNA reads TGTGCCAGCCGGGACAGGGGGAATCAGCCCCAGCATTTT.

The sample holds one count of this clonotype. The chain joins TRBV6-1 to TRBJ2-6, with 8 bases that match TRBD1. The germline CDR1 and CDR2 sequences are MNHNS and SASEGT. The CDR3 is 18 residues long. The V segment lost 2 bases and the J segment 5 bases; nucleotides outside the gene matches: 11. The CDR3 is CASSEFYRGYDWANVLTF. In nucleotides, the CDR3 is TGTGCCAGCAGTGAATTTTACAGGGGGTATGACTGGGCCAACGTCCTGACTTTC.

Only a few counts were recorded for this clonotype. The V and J genes are TRBV20-1 and TRBJ1-4; 12 bases line up with TRBD1. J lost 8 bases, V lost 4 bases, and 5 bases had no gene match. This CDR3 is 14 amino acids long. Germline values: CDR1 DFQATT, CDR2 SNEGSKA (reference sequence). The CDR3 loop is CSATRDRGREKLFF. The CDR3 DNA reads as TGCAGTGCTACCCGGGACAGGGGGCGAGAAAAACTGTTTTTT.

By proportion, this clonotype is medium-sized. J is TRBJ2-7 and V is TRBV12-3 or TRBV12-4; the D call may be TRBD1 or TRBD2 (6 bases each). This CDR3 is 14 amino acids long. Trimming removed 5 bases from V and 0 bases from J, with 11 bases in between. The CDR3 here is CASSIGGSSYEQYF. DNA of the CDR3: TGTGCCAGCAGTATAGGGGGGAGCTCCTACGAGCAGTACTTC.

In the case of this clonotype: Without the conserved terminal phenylalanine or tryptophan, this CDR3 likely stems from a read error. The DNA is left out, because the CDR3 cannot be placed on it with certainty; the CDR3 is given as TCRdb lists it. The J gene is TRBJ2-3, the V gene TRBV20-1; the table calls TRBD1, which could not be checked here. Per germline, CDR1 DFQATT and CDR2 SNEGSKA (reference sequence). The CDR3 length equals 15 residues, ends included. This CDR3 is CSAGDRIPEEQYFGP.

This clonotype was seen more than once but under ten times. The chain carries TRBV19 and TRBJ2-1; D is ambiguous. The CDR3 is 16 residues long. Germline loops: CDR1 LNHDA, CDR2 SQIVND (reference sequence). V lost 5 bases and J 2 bases, leaving 16 bases between the germline ends. The CDR3 DNA is TGTGCCAGTAGTGCCCTTGCCACAGACCCCTACAATGAGCAGTTCTTC. This encodes CASSALATDPYNEQFF.

This clonotype was counted only a few times. The rearrangement links TRBV28 to TRBJ2-3; 7 bases line up with TRBD2. The ends lost 7 bases at V and 2 bases at J; junction bases unmatched: 6. The CDR3 consists of 14 residues. Germline CDR1 is MDHEN and CDR2 is SYDVKM. CDR3 nucleotide sequence: TGTGCCAGCAAATGGGAGGGGAACACAGATACGCAGTATTTT. It encodes CASKWEGNTDTQYF.

As regards this clonotype: This may be a read error: a much more frequent sequence differs by one nucleotide. The chain joins TRBV27 to TRBJ1-6; weak D call: TRBD1 (6 bases). V lost 4 bases and J 9 bases, leaving 16 bases between the germline ends. This CDR3 spans 15 amino acids. The germline CDR1 and CDR2 sequences are MNHEY and SMNVEV (reference sequence). In nucleotides, the CDR3 is TGTGCCAGCAGTTCCGTACAGGGTGGTATTTCACCCCTCCACTTT. This codes for CASSSVQGGISPLHF.

This clonotype is medium-sized (0.01 to 0.1%). The rearrangement joins TRBV18 to TRBJ2-7; 13 bases are shared with TRBD2. This CDR3 region has 16 residues. Germline V gene data show CDR1 as KGHSH and CDR2 as LQKENI. Trimming at V came to 4 bases and at J to 6 bases, leaving 9 bases not matched to a gene. CDR3 DNA sequence: TGTGCCAGCTCACGGCCGGGACTAGCGGGAAACTTCGAGCAGTACTTC. This sequence encodes CASSRPGLAGNFEQYF.

Concerning this clonotype: The junction does not match germline at one end; this may be a read error. V usage is TRBV20-1 and J usage is TRBJ2-3, with D perhaps TRBD1 (7 bases). Germline V gene sequence: CDR1 DFQATT, CDR2 SNEGSKA (reference sequence). The CDR3 totals 16 residues. The CDR3 loop reads CSAPRGEGFSIDTQYF. The CDR3 DNA reads TGCAGTGCTCCCAGGGGGGAAGGCTTTAGCATAGATACGCAGTATTTT.

V usage is TRBV2 and J usage is TRBJ2-5, with D possibly matching TRBD2 (6 bases). The CDR3 runs to 15 residues. The germline gives CDR1 SNHLY, CDR2 FYNNEI. V lost 7 bases and J 9 bases, leaving 24 bases between the germline ends. This CDR3 is CASITPEGSWVAQYF. CDR3 sequence (DNA): TGTGCCAGCATCACCCCGGAGGGGTCCTGGGTGGCCCAGTACTTC. The full variable domain, its missing parts supplied by reference TRBV2 and TRBJ2-5, is EPEVTQTPSHQVTQMGQEVILRCVPISNHLYFYWYRQILGQKVEFLVSFYNNEISEKSEIFDDQFSVERPDGSNFTLKIRSTKLEDSAMYFCASITPEGSWVAQYFGPGTRLLVL.

This clonotype was detected ten times or more. CDR3 amino acids: CSARDHEEELFF. DNA of the CDR3: TGCAGTGCTAGAGATCATGAGGAGGAGCTGTTTTTT. V and J are TRBV20-1 and TRBJ2-2; D is uncertain. There are 12 residues in the CDR3. Per germline, CDR1 DFQATT and CDR2 SNEGSKA (reference sequence). V lost 0 bases, J lost 10 bases, and 9 bases lay in between.

The chain employs TRBV6-1 and TRBJ2-7; 11 positions agree with TRBD2. Germline CDR1 is MNHNS and CDR2 is SASEGT. The CDR3 is 15 residues long. Trimming took 5 bases from V and 1 from J; bases not matched to a gene: 4. This CDR3 reads CASSFGTSGSYEQYF. The CDR3 coding sequence is TGTGCCAGCAGTTTTGGGACTAGCGGTTCCTACGAGCAGTACTTC.

This clonotype was seen only a few times. J is TRBJ2-2 and V is TRBV3-1; 7 nucleotides align to TRBD2. The CDR3 totals 13 residues. The germline V gene has CDR1 LGHDT and CDR2 YNNKEL (reference sequence). With V trimmed by 5 bases and J by 5 bases, 2 bases remained unmatched. This chain's CDR3 is CASSSAGTGELFF. The CDR3 DNA follows: TGTGCCAGCAGCTCAGCGGGAACCGGGGAGCTGTTTTTT.

The chain couples TRBV29-1 to TRBJ2-7; D tentatively reads TRBD1 or TRBD2 (5 bases each). Trimming took 2 bases from V and 0 from J, leaving 11 bases between them. Germline V lookup: CDR1 SQVTM, CDR2 ANQGSEA. The CDR3 runs to 14 residues. CDR3 sequence reads: CSVELGRVSYEQYF. CDR3 in DNA: TGCAGCGTTGAACTGGGGCGGGTCTCCTACGAGCAGTACTTC.

This clonotype was found many times. The genes are TRBV9 and TRBJ1-1; D gene unclear. Germline CDR1 SGDLS, CDR2 YYNGEE. V gave up 0 bases and J gave up 1 base, with 7 bases separating them. The CDR3 extends over 14 amino acids. CDR3 protein: CASSVVLGNTEAFF. CDR3 in DNA: TGTGCCAGCAGCGTAGTGCTGGGGAACACTGAAGCTTTCTTT.

CDR3: CASSPTGTYEKLFF. In nucleotides, the CDR3 is TGTGCCAGCAGCCCGACCGGGACCTATGAAAAACTGTTTTTT. J is TRBJ1-4 and V is TRBV6-1; D may be TRBD1 (5 bases). V shed 6 bases and J shed 6 bases, with 14 bases lying between them. Germline V gene sequence: CDR1 MNHNS, CDR2 SASEGT. CDR3 length equals 14 residues.

This clonotype was seen more than once but under ten times. This chain connects TRBV3-1 to TRBJ2-1; 11 bases fit TRBD2. The germline gives CDR1 LGHDT, CDR2 YNNKEL (reference sequence). The CDR3 has 18 amino acids. Losses at the gene ends were 7 bases for V and 10 bases for J; bases not matched to a gene: 21. The CDR3 is CASTNNLGLAGGGVEQFF. The CDR3 DNA sequence: TGTGCCAGCACCAACAACCTAGGGCTAGCGGGAGGTGGGGTCGAGCAGTTCTTC.

In its sample, this clonotype was seen a few times. A much larger clone differs from this one at a single base, so this may be a read error. CDR3 region: CVSSQSSGGEQYF. The CDR3, as DNA: TGTGTCAGCAGCCAAAGTAGCGGGGGCGAGCAGTACTTC. The chain combines TRBV14 with TRBJ2-7; 9 nucleotides agree with TRBD2. The CDR3 runs 13 residues. CDR1 and CDR2 (germline): SGHDN, FVKESK.

Judged by abundance, this clonotype is medium-sized. At one boundary the junction diverges from the germline segment, which might be a read error. This sequence joins TRBV6-1 and TRBJ2-7, with D perhaps matching TRBD1 (6 bases). Germline CDR1 and CDR2: MNHNS and SASEGT. The CDR3 loop spans 13 amino acids. CDR3 DNA: TGTGCCAGCAGTGAAGTGGGGACATCCACTGCCCGCTTC. This gives the protein CASSEVGTSTARF.

By share of the sample, this clonotype is medium-sized. The rearrangement links TRBV6-2 or TRBV6-3 to TRBJ2-1; a possible D gene is TRBD2 (5 bases). Germline loops: CDR1 MNHEY, CDR2 SVGEGT. V was pared by 5 bases and J by 1 base, with 12 bases between. The CDR3 consists of 15 residues. This CDR3 is CASSTRTGSYNEQFF. The CDR3 nucleotides read TGTGCCAGCAGTACCCGGACTGGGTCCTACAATGAGCAGTTCTTC.

Sample share makes this clonotype medium-sized. The chain carries TRBV27 and TRBJ1-2; D unresolved. Per the germline V gene, CDR1 is MNHEY and CDR2 is SMNVEV (reference sequence). Deletions cut 2 bases from V and 7 bases from J, with 14 bases between. There are 14 residues in the CDR3. The CDR3 nucleotides read TGTGCCAGCAGTTTAGGCAGCGGGTCGGGTGGCTACACCTTC. This sequence encodes CASSLGSGSGGYTF.

This clonotype has only a few counts. V gene TRBV11-3 combines with J gene TRBJ2-1; D unclear. Germline V CDR1 and CDR2: SGHNT, YENEEA. The CDR3 is made up of 13 amino acids. With 6 bases removed from V and 3 bases from J, the gap between germline ends came to 9 bases. The CDR3 bases are TGTGCCAGCAGTTTAAACAGCTACAATGAGCAGTTCTTC. Its protein product is CASSLNSYNEQFF.

This clonotype qualifies as medium-sized (0.01 to 0.1%). The gene calls are TRBV6-1 and TRBJ2-7; 7 bases match TRBD2. From germline, CDR1 is MNHNS and CDR2 SASEGT. After removal of 6 bases from V and 5 bases from J, the junction contained 10 bases not matched to a gene. The CDR3 loop spans 14 amino acids. CDR3: CASRASGASHEQYF. CDR3 DNA: TGTGCCAGCAGGGCTAGCGGCGCGTCCCACGAGCAGTACTTC.

Only one count was recorded for this clonotype. Since no conserved phenylalanine or tryptophan closes the CDR3, a read error is the likely cause. The DNA is omitted, as the CDR3 cannot be located on it reliably, and the CDR3 follows TCRdb's listing. The rearrangement links TRBV12-3 or TRBV12-4 to TRBJ2-3; the table's D call, TRBD2, was not checked against the DNA. The CDR3 length equals 13 residues, ends included. CDR3 amino acids: CASSPSYEQYFGP.